These T cell receptor beta chains were read from a single sample in a study of blood T cell repertoires in COVID-19. The assay was immunoSEQ multiplex PCR, and TCRdb's table has in-frame clones only and misses some. The sample holds about 160,000 clones, approximately 86% seen once. Specimen: PBMCs or T cells enriched from blood (not recorded which). The receptors here all came from a man in his sixties who had recovered from COVID-19. CDR3s include the opening cysteine and the closing phenylalanine or tryptophan. Each record gives: CDR3 protein, CDR3 DNA, clone size, D gene, CDR3 length, J gene, V gene. The D gene is left open where the match is weak. Clone size is stated in some rows and not others, as once, few, many or a class when expanded.

CDR3: CATSNRWETQYF
DNA: TGTGCCACCAGCAACCGGTGGGAGACCCAGTACTTC
size: -
D: -
length: 12
J: TRBJ2-5
V: TRBV15

CDR3: CASSIRGLYNEQFF
DNA: TGTGCCAGTAGTATTCGGGGACTGTACAATGAGCAGTTCTTC
size: -
D: -
length: 14
J: TRBJ2-1
V: TRBV19

CDR3: CASSLGGSLGGYTF
DNA: TGTGCCAGCAGCTTAGGAGGCAGCCTCGGAGGCTACACCTTC
size: -
D: -
length: 14
J: TRBJ1-2
V: TRBV11-1

CDR3: CASSLLRTGLIGESTGELFF
DNA: TGTGCCAGCAGCCTACTTCGGACAGGGTTAATTGGGGAAAGCACCGGGGAGCTGTTTTTT
size: -
D: TRBD1
length: 20
J: TRBJ2-2
V: TRBV7-8

CDR3: CASSLQRSGANVLTF
DNA: TGTGCCAGCAGCTTACAGCGCTCTGGGGCCAACGTCCTGACTTTC
size: many
D: -
length: 15
J: TRBJ2-6
V: TRBV7-6

CDR3: CSVEDYGENEQFF
DNA: TGCAGCGTTGAAGATTATGGGGAGAATGAGCAGTTCTTC
size: -
D: -
length: 13
J: TRBJ2-1
V: TRBV29-1

CDR3: CASSGTRELDTQYF
DNA: TGTGCCAGTAGTGGAACGCGGGAGCTAGATACGCAGTATTTT
size: -
D: TRBD2
length: 14
J: TRBJ2-3
V: TRBV19

CDR3: CASSQGSLYGYTF
DNA: TGTGCCAGCAGTCAGGGGTCCCTTTATGGCTACACCTTC
size: -
D: -
length: 13
J: TRBJ1-2
V: TRBV3-1/TRBV3-2

CDR3: CASSYPTRGSEGGYEQYF
DNA: TGCGCCAGCAGCTATCCCACCAGAGGGAGTGAAGGGGGATACGAGCAGTACTTC
size: -
D: -
length: 18
J: TRBJ2-7
V: TRBV5-1

CDR3: CASSESGAAPLHF
DNA: TGTGCCAGCAGTGAAAGCGGTGCGGCGCCCCTCCACTTT
size: -
D: -
length: 13
J: TRBJ1-6
V: TRBV6-1

CDR3: CASSDGTGRQPQHF
DNA: TGTGCCAGCTCAGACGGGACAGGGCGACAGCCCCAGCATTTT
size: -
D: TRBD1
length: 14
J: TRBJ1-5
V: TRBV18

CDR3: CASSLVGVGLYEQFF
DNA: TGTGCCAGCAGCTTAGTAGGGGTCGGGCTTTATGAGCAGTTCTTC
size: -
D: -
length: 15
J: TRBJ2-1
V: TRBV7-8

CDR3: CASYPGGYNEQFF
DNA: TGTGCCAGCTATCCAGGGGGATACAATGAGCAGTTCTTC
size: -
D: TRBD1
length: 13
J: TRBJ2-1
V: TRBV12-3/TRBV12-4

CDR3: CSAGAGESHTQYF
DNA: TGCAGTGCTGGTGCGGGAGAGAGCCATACGCAGTATTTT
size: -
D: TRBD2
length: 13
J: TRBJ2-3
V: TRBV20-1

CDR3: CASSASRGVTNEKLFF
DNA: TGTGCCAGCTCGGCCTCCAGGGGTGTCACTAATGAAAAACTGTTTTTT
size: -
D: -
length: 16
J: TRBJ1-4
V: TRBV5-4

CDR3: CATSRKRPPDTQYF
DNA: TGTGCCACCAGCAGAAAGCGCCCCCCCGATACGCAGTATTTT
size: -
D: -
length: 14
J: TRBJ2-3
V: TRBV15

CDR3: CASSPDRSGELFF
DNA: TGTGCCAGCAGCCCCGACAGGTCCGGGGAGCTGTTTTTT
size: -
D: -
length: 13
J: TRBJ2-2
V: TRBV7-9

CDR3: CASSGLRTGIYGYTF
DNA: TGTGCCAGCAGTGGCCTCCGGACAGGGATCTATGGCTACACCTTC
size: -
D: TRBD1
length: 15
J: TRBJ1-2
V: TRBV2

CDR3: CASSRLAGVAETQYF
DNA: TGTGCCAGCAGCCGACTAGCGGGAGTGGCAGAGACCCAGTACTTC
size: -
D: TRBD2
length: 15
J: TRBJ2-5
V: TRBV7-3

CDR3: CASSLAGRGTSQYF
DNA: TGTGCCAGCAGCCTGGCGGGGCGGGGTACGTCCCAGTACTTC
size: -
D: -
length: 14
J: TRBJ2-5
V: TRBV7-9

CDR3: CASSRLAGDNEQFF
DNA: TGTGCCAGCAGCCGACTAGCGGGAGACAATGAGCAGTTCTTC
size: few
D: TRBD2
length: 14
J: TRBJ2-1
V: TRBV5-6

CDR3: CASSRDREGRGELFF
DNA: TGCGCCAGCAGCAGGGACAGGGAGGGCCGCGGGGAGCTGTTTTTT
size: -
D: TRBD1
length: 15
J: TRBJ2-2
V: TRBV5-1

CDR3: CASSLSLAKADTQYF
DNA: TGTGCCAGCAGTTTAAGCCTAGCAAAGGCAGATACGCAGTATTTT
size: -
D: -
length: 15
J: TRBJ2-3
V: TRBV27

CDR3: CASSRTSGAADTQYF
DNA: TGCGCCAGCAGCCGGACTAGCGGAGCAGCAGATACGCAGTATTTT
size: -
D: TRBD2
length: 15
J: TRBJ2-3
V: TRBV5-1

CDR3: CASRRTGTSFSEQYF
DNA: TGTGCCAGCAGAAGGACCGGGACTAGCTTTTCCGAGCAGTACTTC
size: few
D: TRBD2
length: 15
J: TRBJ2-7
V: TRBV5-4

CDR3: CASSSGLLGEQYF
DNA: TGTGCCAGCAGTTCAGGCCTATTAGGCGAGCAGTACTTC
size: -
D: -
length: 13
J: TRBJ2-7
V: TRBV6-5

CDR3: CASSPGTGAMNTEAFF
DNA: TGTGCCAGCAGCCCGGGCACAGGAGCCATGAACACTGAAGCTTTCTTT
size: -
D: -
length: 16
J: TRBJ1-1
V: TRBV3-1/TRBV3-2

CDR3: CASSMTASDNEQFF
DNA: TGTGCCAGTAGTATGACTGCCTCTGACAATGAGCAGTTCTTC
size: -
D: -
length: 14
J: TRBJ2-1
V: TRBV19

CDR3: CASSQDRGGGELFF
DNA: TGCGCCAGCAGCCAAGACAGGGGCGGCGGGGAGCTGTTTTTT
size: -
D: TRBD1
length: 14
J: TRBJ2-2
V: TRBV5-1

CDR3: CALNREAYNEQFF
DNA: TGTGCCCTAAACAGGGAAGCCTACAATGAGCAGTTCTTC
size: -
D: -
length: 13
J: TRBJ2-1
V: TRBV30

CDR3: CATSRTTSGYNEQFF
DNA: TGTGCCACCAGCAGGACGACTAGCGGTTACAATGAGCAGTTCTTC
size: -
D: TRBD2
length: 15
J: TRBJ2-1
V: TRBV15

CDR3: CASSLGSYNQPQHF
DNA: TGTGCCAGCAGCCTCGGTAGTTACAATCAGCCCCAGCATTTT
size: -
D: -
length: 14
J: TRBJ1-5
V: TRBV3-1/TRBV3-2

CDR3: CASSQETAYQYF
DNA: TGTGCCAGCAGCCAAGAGACAGCCTATCAGTACTTC
size: -
D: -
length: 12
J: TRBJ2-5
V: TRBV3-1/TRBV3-2

CDR3: CASSLGPGGELFF
DNA: TGCGCCAGCAGCTTGGGTCCGGGCGGGGAGCTGTTTTTT
size: -
D: -
length: 13
J: TRBJ2-2
V: TRBV5-1

CDR3: CASSQARLLNTGELFF
DNA: TGTGCCAGCAGCCAAGCCAGGTTATTAAACACCGGGGAGCTGTTTTTT
size: few
D: -
length: 16
J: TRBJ2-2
V: TRBV14

CDR3: CASSRPGLAANEQFF
DNA: TGTGCCAGCAGTCGGCCGGGACTAGCGGCCAATGAGCAGTTCTTC
size: few
D: TRBD2
length: 15
J: TRBJ2-1
V: TRBV6-2/TRBV6-3

CDR3: CASSPRGWDGYTF
DNA: TGCGCCAGCAGCCCCAGGGGGTGGGATGGCTACACCTTC
size: -
D: TRBD1
length: 13
J: TRBJ1-2
V: TRBV5-1

CDR3: CASSFSGGANTGELFF
DNA: TGCGCCAGCAGCTTCTCAGGGGGAGCGAACACCGGGGAGCTGTTTTTT
size: -
D: TRBD1
length: 16
J: TRBJ2-2
V: TRBV5-1

CDR3: CASSHGTGVLEKLFF
DNA: TGTGCCAGCAGCCACGGAACAGGGGTGTTGGAAAAACTGTTTTTT
size: -
D: TRBD1
length: 15
J: TRBJ1-4
V: TRBV14

CDR3: CASSSGHGGNQPQHF
DNA: TGTGCCAGTAGCTCAGGTCACGGCGGCAATCAGCCCCAGCATTTT
size: -
D: -
length: 15
J: TRBJ1-5
V: TRBV19

CDR3: CASSPRSGADTIYF
DNA: TGTGCCAGCTCACCACGCTCGGGTGCTGACACCATATATTTT
size: -
D: -
length: 14
J: TRBJ1-3
V: TRBV18

CDR3: CASSHGQGGNTEAFF
DNA: TGTGCCAGCAGCCACGGACAGGGGGGGAACACTGAAGCTTTCTTT
size: -
D: TRBD1
length: 15
J: TRBJ1-1
V: TRBV7-6

CDR3: CASSLVGGGTLSVTEAFF
DNA: TGTGCCAGCAGCTTGGTAGGAGGGGGCACCTTAAGTGTCACTGAAGCTTTCTTT
size: few
D: TRBD1
length: 18
J: TRBJ1-1
V: TRBV5-6

CDR3: CASSEDRGKEKLFF
DNA: TGTGCCAGCAGTGAGGACAGGGGAAAAGAAAAACTGTTTTTT
size: -
D: TRBD1
length: 14
J: TRBJ1-4
V: TRBV2

CDR3: CASSPLPGGSTDTQYF
DNA: TGTGCCAGCTCACCTCTTCCGGGAGGGAGCACAGATACGCAGTATTTT
size: -
D: TRBD2
length: 16
J: TRBJ2-3
V: TRBV18

CDR3: CATNTGVNQPQHF
DNA: TGTGCCACGAACACAGGGGTCAATCAGCCCCAGCATTTT
size: few
D: TRBD1
length: 13
J: TRBJ1-5
V: TRBV10-3

CDR3: CASGYSGGGYTF
DNA: TGCGCCAGCGGCTACTCCGGGGGTGGCTACACCTTC
size: -
D: -
length: 12
J: TRBJ1-2
V: TRBV5-1

CDR3: CASTVSGGNGDEQYF
DNA: TGCGCCAGCACCGTCTCCGGGGGGAACGGCGACGAGCAGTACTTC
size: -
D: TRBD2
length: 15
J: TRBJ2-7
V: TRBV5-1

CDR3: CASSDSGRSSGDTQYF
DNA: TGCGCCAGCAGCGATAGCGGGAGGAGCTCGGGAGATACGCAGTATTTT
size: -
D: TRBD2
length: 16
J: TRBJ2-3
V: TRBV5-1

CDR3: CASSQESVYGYTF
DNA: TGTGCCAGCAGCCAAGAGTCAGTCTATGGCTACACCTTC
size: -
D: -
length: 13
J: TRBJ1-2
V: TRBV3-1/TRBV3-2

CDR3: CASRDAQGWVSPLHF
DNA: TGTGCCAGCAGAGATGCTCAGGGCTGGGTTTCACCCCTCCACTTT
size: -
D: -
length: 15
J: TRBJ1-6
V: TRBV27

CDR3: CASSPPTGGLTNEKLFF
DNA: TGTGCCAGCAGCCCGCCGACAGGAGGCCTCACCAATGAAAAACTGTTTTTT
size: -
D: -
length: 17
J: TRBJ1-4
V: TRBV7-9

CDR3: CASSLTGSRETQYF
DNA: TGTGCCAGCAGCTTGACGGGGTCTCGGGAGACCCAGTACTTC
size: few
D: -
length: 14
J: TRBJ2-5
V: TRBV5-4

CDR3: CSVGGVGQGGTGELFF
DNA: TGCAGCGTTGGAGGGGTGGGACAGGGCGGCACCGGGGAGCTGTTTTTT
size: -
D: TRBD1
length: 16
J: TRBJ2-2
V: TRBV29-1

CDR3: CASSLWAGGAYNSPLHF
DNA: TGTGCCAGCAGTTTATGGGCAGGGGGCGCCTATAATTCACCCCTCCACTTT
size: -
D: TRBD1
length: 17
J: TRBJ1-6
V: TRBV27

CDR3: CASSHDKNTEAFF
DNA: TGTGCCAGCAGTCACGACAAGAACACTGAAGCTTTCTTT
size: -
D: -
length: 13
J: TRBJ1-1
V: TRBV2

CDR3: CASRPPLAGGPHHF
DNA: TGTGCCAGCAGGCCGCCACTAGCGGGGGGCCCGCACCATTTT
size: -
D: TRBD2
length: 14
J: TRBJ2-3
V: TRBV2

CDR3: CASSTRRIAGGDNEQFF
DNA: TGTGCCAGTAGTACAAGGCGGATAGCGGGAGGGGACAATGAGCAGTTCTTC
size: once
D: TRBD2
length: 17
J: TRBJ2-1
V: TRBV19

CDR3: CASRSSGTGKFF
DNA: TGTGCAAGTCGCTCCAGTGGGACAGGAAAGTTCTTC
size: -
D: -
length: 12
J: TRBJ2-1
V: TRBV12-2